Below, 6 T cell receptor beta chains from the same sample are listed, as sequenced in a study of T cells in Graves' hyperthyroidism and ophthalmopathy. Template material for amplifying TCR beta CDR3 regions consisted of RNA transcripts. When the TCR CDR3 underwent first-round RT-PCR, the HTBI primer set was used. TCRdb reprocessed the multiplex PCR reads via MiXCR and lists one record per CDR3 protein. The sample lists approximately 630,000 distinct CDR3 sequences; roughly 16% were seen once. Sequenced: blood. The receptors come from a woman aged 25 to 39 with Graves' hyperthyroidism.

Ten or more counts support this clonotype. J is TRBJ2-7 and V is TRBV10-3; the match to TRBD2 covers 13 bases. The germline gives CDR1 ENHRY, CDR2 SYGVKD. CDR3 length: 17 residues. Germline trimming cut 2 bases from V and 4 bases from J; bases unmatched to any gene: 8. The CDR3 protein is CAISERNTTSGRYEQYF. CDR3 in DNA: TGTGCCATCAGTGAGAGAAACACGACTAGCGGGAGGTACGAGCAGTACTTC.

This clonotype has only one observation. The chain links TRBV7-9 to TRBJ1-2; D is undetermined. This CDR3 comprises 12 residues. Trimming left V 7 bases short and J 8 bases short, with 14 bases between. Germline CDR1 SEHNR, CDR2 FQNEAQ (reference sequence). The CDR3 region has the DNA TGTGCCAGCACCTATAGGGCGGGAGGCTACACCTTC. This sequence encodes CASTYRAGGYTF.

This clonotype has a count of ten or more. The rearrangement links TRBV7-4 to TRBJ2-7; a possible D gene is TRBD2 (5 bases). The V end lost 4 bases, the J end lost 0 bases, and 10 bases lay between the germline ends. The CDR3 consists of 14 residues. CDR1 is SGHVT, CDR2 SQSDAQ, per germline. The CDR3 coding sequence is TGTGCCAGCAGCTCAACCACTAGCTCCTACGAGCAGTACTTC. It is translated as CASSSTTSSYEQYF.

This clonotype was found a few times. The rearrangement uses TRBV20-1 and TRBJ1-1; TRBD1 matches 7 bases. The junction had 5 bases not matched to a gene; V was cut back by 7 bases and J by 3 bases. The length of the CDR3 is 12 residues. Germline V lookup: CDR1 DFQATT, CDR2 SNEGSKA (reference sequence). The CDR3 sequence is CSVSGGDTEAFF. The CDR3 bases are TGCAGTGTTTCAGGGGGGGACACTGAAGCTTTCTTT.

The genes are TRBV7-3 and TRBJ2-1; D is possibly TRBD1 or TRBD2 (5 bases each). Germline-derived CDR1 and CDR2 are SGHTA and FQGTGA. Between the trimmed V and J ends, which lost 2 bases and 7 bases, there was a span of 12 bases. The CDR3 length is 14 residues. As DNA, the CDR3 is TGTGCCAGCAGCTTAGGGGGTTTGGTAAATGAGCAGTTCTTC. Translating it yields CASSLGGLVNEQFF. The full variable domain, in which reference TRBV7-3 and TRBJ2-1 provide the parts outside the CDR3, is GAGVSQTPSNKVTEKGKYVELRCDPISGHTALYWYRQSLGQGPEFLIYFQGTGAADDSGLPNDRFFAVRPEGSVSTLKIQRTERGDSAVYLCASSLGGLVNEQFFGPGTRLTVL.

This clonotype was recorded many times. The CDR3 loop is CASYNSYEQYF. DNA of the CDR3: TGTGCCAGCTATAACTCCTACGAGCAGTACTTC. The chain is built from TRBV28 and TRBJ2-7; the D is unclear. Germline CDR1 MDHEN, CDR2 SYDVKM. CDR3 length equals 11 residues. Trimming pared 8 bases from V and 0 bases from J, leaving 5 bases between.